This TCR beta chain was documented in a study of early T cells in non-severe SARS-CoV-2 infection. Study context: RNA in bulk from unsorted whole blood was sequenced, and chains were unpaired. Whole-study results and caveats: The matching step, a VDJdb search, favored anti-spike CD8 responses and missed private and CD4 specificities.

Unique molecular identifiers were added to individual cDNA molecules. TCRdb re-derived calls from the 5' RACE reads in MiXCR, one entry per CDR3 protein. The sample has roughly 55,000 distinct CDR3 sequences, about 5.9% seen once. Losses at the gene ends were 3 bases for V and 4 bases for J; bases not matched to a gene: 5. The CDR3 contains 14 residues. From germline, CDR1 is SGHRS and CDR2 YFSETQ. This clonotype showed up just a few times. Its specificity is unknown. The genes are TRBV5-1 and TRBJ2-7; 9 bases agree with TRBD2. The TCR was taken from an adult who was a healthcare worker with PCR-confirmed SARS-CoV-2 infection or an uninfected control (not recorded which). The sequencing input was whole blood. The CDR3 sequence is CASSSQAGGYEQYF. The CDR3 DNA reads as TGCGCCAGCAGCTCACAAGCGGGGGGATACGAGCAGTACTTC.